This T cell receptor (beta chain) was sequenced in a study of vaccination effects on CD4 cells after COVID-19. Study as a whole: Ahead of sequencing, the ViraFEST assay grew antigen-specific CD4+ T cells using viral peptide pools. Approximately 2.2 million PBMC per well received approximately 10 IU/ml IL-2 and 8 to 10 ug/ml peptides in culture.

Sequencing was performed with immunoSEQ multiplex PCR; in TCRdb, only in-frame clones are kept and a portion is missing. The repertoire holds some 27,000 clones, with 55% to 65% as singletons. Comments on this clone: Its specificity is unknown.

This CDR3 is 14 amino acids long. Trimming removed 5 bases from V and 4 bases from J, with 14 bases in between. In germline, CDR1 is SEHNR, CDR2 FQNEAQ (reference sequence). The culture ran for approximately nine days before CD4+ T cells were isolated. No vaccinee had earlier SARS-CoV-2 infection, and nucleocapsid antibodies were negative. IL-2 medium took the place of half the medium on both days 3 and 7. Sequences were derived from CD4+ T cells from PBMCs cultured without peptide, sampled before COVID-19 vaccination. The source of this sequence is a human donor who received a COVID-19 vaccine. J is TRBJ1-1 and V is TRBV7-9; no clear D gene. This chain's CDR3 is CASSPSPVGTEAFF. DNA for the CDR3: TGTGCCAGCAGCCCTAGCCCCGTAGGCACTGAAGCTTTCTTT. Full variable domain (remainder filled in from reference TRBV7-9 and TRBJ1-1): DTGVSQNPRHKITKRGQNVTFRCDPISEHNRLYWYRQTLGQGPEFLTYFQNEAQLEKSRLLSDRFSAERPKGSFSTLEIQRTEQGDSAMYLCASSPSPVGTEAFFGQGTRLTVV.